The 7 T cell receptor beta chains below were found in one sample sequenced in a study of Graves' ophthalmopathy and Graves' hyperthyroidism (dated by TCRdb to 2017 to 2018). Instrument used: Illumina HiSeq 2000. For repertoire sequencing, TCR beta CDR3 regions were amplified from RNA transcripts. The first round of RT-PCR was done with HTBI primers and the Qiagen OneStep RT-PCR kit, and was followed by a second round of multiplex PCR, then size selection and purification. Starting from the raw public reads, TCRdb applied fastp trimming at Q25, assembled clones with MiXCR and retained in-frame beta chains. Rows with a matching CDR3 protein are joined into one entry that keeps the most common DNA and genes. For this sample there are approximately 500,000 distinct CDR3 sequences; roughly 14% appear just once. 9.5% to 10% of the sample is in the top ten clones. Sequencing used blood. The source is a young woman with Graves' ophthalmopathy. Donor details come from another sample of the same person, matched by shared clones.

This clonotype was detected ten times or more. The rearrangement links TRBV6-2 or TRBV6-3 to TRBJ1-2; no firm D call. V was clipped by 2 bases and J by 0 bases, with 10 bases between them. Germline V gene lookup returns CDR1 MNHEY and CDR2 SVGEGT. This CDR3 is built from 15 residues. CDR3 loop: CASSYGRVANYGYTF. CDR3 DNA: TGTGCCAGCAGTTACGGTCGGGTGGCTAACTATGGCTACACCTTC.

This clonotype came up many times. CDR3 DNA sequence: TGTGCTACCCAAGGATGTGGGAGTTCCTACGAGCAGTACTTC. This gives the protein CATQGCGSSYEQYF. The J gene is TRBJ2-7, the V gene TRBV12-5; tentatively, D is TRBD2 (5 bases). In germline, CDR1 is LGHNT, CDR2 FRNRAP. The CDR3 loop spans 14 amino acids. V was cut by 10 bases and J by 1 base, with 17 bases left in between.

This clonotype was observed at least ten times. The rearrangement links TRBV20-1 to TRBJ1-2, with D hard to call. Germline V gene sequence: CDR1 DFQATT, CDR2 SNEGSKA (reference sequence). The CDR3 extends over 13 amino acids. Trimming pared 3 bases from V and 5 bases from J, leaving 13 bases between. CDR3 DNA sequence: TGCAGTGCTAGTGCGGCAAGTGGGTATGGCTACACCTTC. Its protein is CSASAASGYGYTF.

The chain links TRBV5-1 to TRBJ2-2, with TRBD2 as a possible D gene (6 bases). The V and J ends lost 4 bases and 0 bases respectively, with 13 bases between them. The CDR3 covers 16 residues. Germline CDR1 and CDR2: SGHRS and YFSETQ. The CDR3 sequence: CASSLPPGANTGELFF. The CDR3 region has the DNA TGCGCCAGCAGCCTCCCGCCGGGAGCGAACACCGGGGAGCTGTTTTTT.

This clonotype was counted between two and nine times. This chain connects TRBV5-1 to TRBJ1-6, with D unresolved. CDR1 and CDR2 from the germline V gene are SGHRS and YFSETQ. The CDR3 has 15 amino acids. V lost 0 bases and J 8 bases, leaving 12 bases between the germline ends. The CDR3 spells CASSLEGMEDSPLHF. The DNA of the CDR3 is TGCGCCAGCAGCTTGGAAGGCATGGAGGATTCACCCCTCCACTTT.

In this sample, this clonotype turned up many times. The J gene is TRBJ2-7, the V gene TRBV5-1; 11 bases match TRBD2. V was pared by 2 bases and J by 6 bases, with 7 bases of the junction left unmatched. CDR3 length equals 15 residues. Looked up from germline, CDR1 is SGHRS and CDR2 is YFSETQ. The CDR3 is CASSFAGTSGSEQYF. The DNA of the CDR3 is TGCGCCAGCAGCTTTGCCGGGACTAGCGGTAGCGAGCAGTACTTC. The full variable domain, completed using reference TRBV5-1 and TRBJ2-7, is KAGVTQTPRYLIKTRGQQVTLSCSPISGHRSVSWYQQTPGQGLQFLFEYFSETQRNKGNFPGRFSGRQFSNSRSEMNVSTLELGDSALYLCASSFAGTSGSEQYFGPGTRLTVT.

This clonotype appeared many times. The chain uses TRBV30 and TRBJ1-2; D is perhaps TRBD1 (6 bases). This CDR3 region has 14 residues. Germline-derived CDR1 and CDR2 are GTSNPN and SVGIG (reference sequence). The ends were cut back, 5 bases at V and 6 bases at J, with 19 bases in the middle. The CDR3, as DNA: TGTGCCTGGTTTCCCGGACAGACGGTTGATGGCTACACCTTC. Translating it yields CAWFPGQTVDGYTF.